The 27 T cell receptor beta chains in this list originate from one sample, sequenced in a study of cytomegalovirus exposure and HLA in healthy donors. Primers for the PCR totalled 60 Vbeta and 13 Jbeta. The data were produced by immunoSEQ multiplex PCR, yet TCRdb's version contains in-frame clones alone and is incomplete. The top ten clones hold 11% of a sample with some 78,000 clones, around 70% of them seen once. Sequencing was performed on PBMCs. Every receptor here comes from a woman in her forties in good health and CMV-seropositive.

This sequence joins TRBV4-3 and TRBJ1-2, with unresolved D. The CDR3 runs to 11 residues. V was pared by 0 bases and J by 6 bases, with 2 bases between. The germline CDR1 and CDR2 sequences are LGHNA and YSLEER. DNA for the CDR3: TGCGCCAGCAGCCAAGACGATGGCTACACCTTC. It encodes CASSQDDGYTF.

The V gene is TRBV27, the J gene TRBJ2-3; TRBD1 matches 7 bases. The junction had 3 bases not matched to a gene; V was cut back by 4 bases and J by 2 bases. The CDR3 is made up of 14 amino acids. Germline loops: CDR1 MNHEY, CDR2 SMNVEV (reference sequence). CDR3 bases: TGTGCCAGCAGTTCCGACAGGGCCACAGATACGCAGTATTTT. The encoded protein is CASSSDRATDTQYF.

This chain links TRBV7-2 with TRBJ2-2; 10 nucleotides align to TRBD1. CDR3 length: 15 amino acids. Trimming removed 4 bases from V and 4 bases from J; junction bases left unmatched: 3. Germline V gene data show CDR1 as SGHTA and CDR2 as FQGNSA. The CDR3 DNA follows: TGTGCCAGCAGCTCGGGACAGGGGACCACCGGGGAGCTGTTTTTT. Translated, it gives CASSSGQGTTGELFF.

This clone was counted a few times. V usage is TRBV6-6 and J usage is TRBJ2-7, with 7 bases that match TRBD1. Trimming took 8 bases from V and 6 from J; bases not matched to a gene: 7. This CDR3 comprises 12 residues. The germline CDR1 and CDR2 sequences are MNHNY and SVGAGI (reference sequence). The CDR3 sequence: CASAQGSSEQYF. The CDR3 DNA reads as TGTGCCAGCGCACAGGGGAGCTCCGAGCAGTACTTC.

V and J are TRBV6-1 and TRBJ1-5, with TRBD1 as a possible D gene (5 bases). CDR1 MNHNS and CDR2 SASEGT come from the germline V gene. Deletions cut 7 bases from V and 6 bases from J, with 16 bases between. The CDR3 has 14 amino acids. The CDR3 spells CASNQGPGGQPQHF. CDR3 bases: TGTGCCAGCAACCAGGGTCCGGGGGGTCAGCCCCAGCATTTT.

This sequence joins TRBV29-1 and TRBJ1-4; D is uncertain. Germline V lookup: CDR1 SQVTM, CDR2 ANQGSEA. Trimming shortened V by 5 bases and J by 3 bases, and 13 bases separated the two germline ends. The CDR3 spans 14 residues. For the CDR3, the DNA is TGCAGCGTTTACTTTTGGGGAGCTAATGAAAAACTGTTTTTT. Amino acids: CSVYFWGANEKLFF.

This sequence joins TRBV14 and TRBJ2-2; a possible D gene is TRBD1 (6 bases). CDR1 is SGHDN and CDR2 is FVKESK in the germline V gene. V was clipped by 4 bases and J by 6 bases, with 15 bases between them. CDR3 length: 15 amino acids. The CDR3 loop reads CASSRIQGEAGELFF. The CDR3 nucleotides read TGTGCCAGCAGCCGTATACAGGGTGAGGCCGGGGAGCTGTTTTTT.

In this sample, this clone turned up a few times. The rearrangement uses TRBV5-6 and TRBJ2-7; tentatively, D is TRBD2 (6 bases). Germline values: CDR1 SGHDT, CDR2 YYEEEE. The length of the CDR3 is 16 residues. Trimming took off 3 bases at V and 0 bases at J, with 16 bases between the two ends. CDR3 bases: TGTGCCAGCAGCTCACCTGGGGGACTTAGCTCCTACGAGCAGTACTTC. Its protein product is CASSSPGGLSSYEQYF.

The rearrangement joins TRBV19 to TRBJ1-5; D remains unclear. V lost 5 bases to trimming and J lost 2 bases, with 13 bases between them. The CDR3 loop spans 15 amino acids. The germline V gene has CDR1 LNHDA and CDR2 SQIVND (reference sequence). CDR3 sequence: CASSHATGGNQPQHF. CDR3 bases: TGTGCCAGTAGTCACGCAACGGGAGGCAATCAGCCCCAGCATTTT.

V gene TRBV9 combines with J gene TRBJ2-1; TRBD2 agrees at 10 bases. J lost 7 bases, V lost 3 bases, and 13 bases had no gene match. This CDR3 is built from 17 residues. CDR1 and CDR2 from the germline V gene are SGDLS and YYNGEE. CDR3 DNA sequence: TGTGCCAGCAGCGGTTCTACAAGCGGGGGGGCGCGGAATGAGCAGTTCTTC. It codes for CASSGSTSGGARNEQFF.

V gene TRBV25-1 combines with J gene TRBJ1-6; no clear D gene. The CDR3 runs to 14 residues. V was clipped by 7 bases and J by 6 bases, with 13 bases between them. The V gene's germline CDR1 is MGHDK and CDR2 SYGVNS. The CDR3 nucleotides are TGTGCCAGCACTACGGACGGGAGTAATTCACCCCTCCACTTT. It codes for CASTTDGSNSPLHF. Variable domain in full (rest from reference TRBV25-1 and TRBJ1-6): EADIYQTPRYLVIGTGKKITLECSQTMGHDKMYWYQQDPGMELHLIHYSYGVNSTEKGDLSSESTVSRIRTEHFPLTLESARPSHTSQYLCASTTDGSNSPLHFGNGTRLTVT.

This clone has only a few counts. The chain employs TRBV7-7 and TRBJ2-7, with 8 bases identical to TRBD2. Germline assignment: CDR1 SSHAT and CDR2 FNYEAQ (reference sequence). With 5 bases clipped from V and 7 bases from J, the junction kept 10 bases outside the gene matches. This CDR3 is 14 amino acids long. The CDR3 reads CASSMSGREGEQYF. CDR3 in DNA: TGTGCCAGCAGCATGAGCGGGAGAGAAGGAGAGCAGTACTTC.

V gene TRBV4-3 combines with J gene TRBJ2-1, with 9 bases lining up with TRBD1. J lost 5 bases, V lost 0 bases, and 5 bases had no gene match. Looked up from germline, CDR1 is LGHNA and CDR2 is YSLEER. The CDR3 is 16 amino acids. The chain's CDR3 is CASSQDDGQGHNEQFF. The DNA of the CDR3 is TGCGCCAGCAGCCAAGACGATGGACAGGGGCACAATGAGCAGTTCTTC.

This clone was counted only a few times. The CDR3 is CASSPAGEKLFF. The CDR3 nucleotides read TGTGCCAGCTCACCGGCGGGTGAAAAACTGTTTTTT. This sequence joins TRBV18 and TRBJ1-4; D remains ambiguous. Between the trimmed V and J ends, which lost 3 bases and 7 bases, there was a span of 6 bases. CDR3 length: 12 amino acids. Germline V gives CDR1 KGHSH, CDR2 LQKENI. Based on the CDR3 plus reference TRBV18 and TRBJ1-4, the full variable domain is NAGVMQNPRHLVRRRGQEARLRCSPMKGHSHVYWYRQLPEEGLKFMVYLQKENIIDESGMPKERFSAEFPKEGPSILRIQQVVRGDSAAYFCASSPAGEKLFFGSGTQLSVL.

In its sample, this clone was seen a few times. The chain joins TRBV6-1 to TRBJ2-7, with 8 bases identical to TRBD1. V gave up 8 bases and J gave up 3 bases; unmatched junction bases: 3. Germline CDR1 MNHNS, CDR2 SASEGT. CDR3 length equals 12 residues. The CDR3 nucleotides read TGTGCCAGCGGACAGGGTTTCTACGAGCAGTACTTC. This codes for CASGQGFYEQYF.

This chain connects TRBV6-1 to TRBJ1-2; 8 positions agree with TRBD1. Germline V gene sequence: CDR1 MNHNS, CDR2 SASEGT. With 1 base clipped from V and 8 bases from J, the junction kept 6 bases outside the gene matches. The CDR3 sequence is 14 residues long. CDR3 region: CASSEVGDRFGYTF. The DNA for the CDR3 is TGTGCCAGCAGTGAAGTCGGGGACAGGTTCGGCTACACCTTC.

The chain joins TRBV6-1 to TRBJ2-5, with 9 bases that match TRBD1. Losses at the gene ends were 6 bases for V and 1 base for J; bases not matched to a gene: 6. Germline CDR1 is MNHNS and CDR2 is SASEGT. The CDR3 loop spans 15 amino acids. The CDR3 loop is CASREQGASQETQYF. The CDR3 DNA sequence: TGTGCCAGCAGGGAACAGGGGGCGAGCCAAGAGACCCAGTACTTC.

The chain uses TRBV5-1 and TRBJ1-5, with 7 bases fitting TRBD1. CDR3 length: 15 residues. Germline CDR1 is SGHRS and CDR2 is YFSETQ. V was pared by 4 bases and J by 3 bases, with 7 bases of the junction left unmatched. The CDR3 DNA is TGCGCCAGCAGCGGTACAGGGGAACCCAATCAGCCCCAGCATTTT. Amino acids: CASSGTGEPNQPQHF.

In the case of this clone: Other DNA sequences within the sample encode an identical CDR3. The J gene is TRBJ1-1, the V gene TRBV18; no definite D call. The CDR3 consists of 13 residues. Germline V CDR1 and CDR2: KGHSH, LQKENI. V gave up 3 bases and J gave up 2 bases, with 7 bases separating them. This CDR3 reads CASSPGRNTEAFF. The CDR3 nucleotides read TGTGCCAGCTCACCGGGGAGAAACACTGAAGCTTTCTTT.

The rearrangement links TRBV5-6 to TRBJ1-2; 7 bases fit TRBD1. In germline, CDR1 is SGHDT, CDR2 YYEEEE. After removal of 3 bases from V and 3 bases from J, the junction contained 11 bases not matched to a gene. There are 16 residues in the CDR3. The CDR3 DNA is TGTGCCAGCAGCTCTCACAGGGGAATTCTCCACTATGGCTACACCTTC. Its translation: CASSSHRGILHYGYTF.

This chain uses TRBV29-1 with TRBJ2-7; D is unresolved. Trimming stripped 4 bases from V and 1 base from J, with 5 bases between. CDR3 length: 11 residues. Germline lookup yields CDR1 SQVTM and CDR2 ANQGSEA. Here the CDR3 reads CSVGQSYEQYF. The DNA for the CDR3 is TGCAGCGTTGGGCAGTCCTACGAGCAGTACTTC.

V usage is TRBV2 and J usage is TRBJ1-1, with D maybe TRBD1 (5 bases). The CDR3 is made up of 13 amino acids. V was cut by 4 bases and J by 4 bases, with 10 bases left in between. The germline V gene has CDR1 SNHLY and CDR2 FYNNEI. The CDR3, as DNA: TGTGCCAGCAGTGTAGGGAGGGGCACTGAAGCTTTCTTT. Translating it yields CASSVGRGTEAFF.

The chain links TRBV14 to TRBJ1-2; unclear D gene. V was shortened by 0 bases and J by 8 bases, with 13 bases between the two germline ends. The CDR3 loop spans 14 amino acids. From germline, CDR1 is SGHDN and CDR2 FVKESK. The CDR3 spells CASSQDLEGGGYTF. Here the CDR3 DNA reads TGTGCCAGCAGCCAAGACCTTGAGGGAGGCGGCTACACCTTC.

The chain combines TRBV7-9 with TRBJ2-3; possibly TRBD2 for D (5 bases). The CDR3 has 11 amino acids. Trimming took 11 bases from V and 8 from J, leaving 14 bases between them. Per the germline V gene, CDR1 is SEHNR and CDR2 is FQNEAQ (reference sequence). In nucleotides, the CDR3 is TGTGCCCAACCGAGGGCAGGTACGCAGTATTTT. Protein: CAQPRAGTQYF.

This chain joins TRBV5-1 and TRBJ2-3; TRBD2 might be the D (6 bases). The germline gives CDR1 SGHRS, CDR2 YFSETQ. The CDR3 runs 14 residues. Trimming removed 3 bases from V and 0 bases from J, with 8 bases in between. CDR3 residues: CASSWEASTDTQYF. For the CDR3, the DNA is TGCGCCAGCAGCTGGGAGGCCAGCACAGATACGCAGTATTTT.

This clone was counted only a few times. The chain uses TRBV6-5 and TRBJ1-1, with D possibly matching TRBD1 (6 bases). CDR3 size: 13 residues. Germline V gene sequence: CDR1 MNHEY, CDR2 SVGAGI. The V gene lost 10 bases and the J gene lost 5 bases, with 17 bases spanning the gap. The CDR3 protein is CATREGVWTEAFF. CDR3 nucleotides: TGTGCCACACGAGAGGGGGTATGGACTGAAGCTTTCTTT.

The chain couples TRBV30 to TRBJ2-7; 8 bases line up with TRBD1. The CDR3 runs to 13 residues. The V gene end was trimmed by 0 bases and the J gene end by 6 bases; junction bases not matched to a gene: 4. The germline CDR1 and CDR2 sequences are GTSNPN and SVGIG (reference sequence). In nucleotides, the CDR3 is TGTGCCTGGAGTGTAACAGGGGGGACCGAGCAGTACTTC. Translated, it gives CAWSVTGGTEQYF.